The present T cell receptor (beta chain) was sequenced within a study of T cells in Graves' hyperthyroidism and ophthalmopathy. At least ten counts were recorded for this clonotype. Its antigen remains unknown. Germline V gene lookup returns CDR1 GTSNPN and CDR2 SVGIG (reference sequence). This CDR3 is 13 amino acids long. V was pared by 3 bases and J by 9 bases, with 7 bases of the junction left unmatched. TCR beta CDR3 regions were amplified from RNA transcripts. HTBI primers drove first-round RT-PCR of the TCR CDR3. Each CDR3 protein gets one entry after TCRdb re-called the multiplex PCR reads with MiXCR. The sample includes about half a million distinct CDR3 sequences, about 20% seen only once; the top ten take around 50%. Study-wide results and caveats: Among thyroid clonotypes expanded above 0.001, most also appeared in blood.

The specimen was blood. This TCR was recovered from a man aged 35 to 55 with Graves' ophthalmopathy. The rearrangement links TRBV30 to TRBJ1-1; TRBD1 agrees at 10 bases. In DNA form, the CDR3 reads TGTGCCTGGAGCCGGGACAGGGGAGAAAAAGCTTTCTTT. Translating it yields CAWSRDRGEKAFF. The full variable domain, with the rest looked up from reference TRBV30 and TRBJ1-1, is SQTIHQWPATLVQPVGSPLSLECTVEGTSNPNLYWYRQAAGRGLQLLFYSVGIGQISSEVPQNLSASRPQDRQFILSSKKLLLSDSGFYLCAWSRDRGEKAFFGQGTRLTVV.